This T cell receptor (beta chain) was captured by sequencing in a study of neoadjuvant anti-PD-1 for oral cavity cancer. As for the study in general: Around day 43, patients without progression received a fourth nivolumab dose before surgery.

This clone was counted only a few times. The CDR3 contains 16 residues. Trimming stripped 8 bases from V and 2 bases from J, with 19 bases between. Germline-derived CDR1 and CDR2 are SNHLY and FYNNEI. Sequencing used immunoSEQ multiplex PCR; TCRdb keeps in-frame clones, though not all of them. The sample shows 35,000 to 40,000 clones, 30% to 40% of them seen only once. Time point here: after neoadjuvant nivolumab, at surgical resection. The sequence was collected from a person aged 35 to 85 with oral cavity squamous cell carcinoma. Material: tumor tissue, obtained after nivolumab (anti-PD-1) treatment. The rearrangement joins TRBV2 to TRBJ1-3; possibly TRBD1 for D (5 bases). Written as DNA, the CDR3 is TGTGCCAGCCGCTCGGGTCAGGGTCTACCTGGAAACACCATATATTTT. Amino acid sequence: CASRSGQGLPGNTIYF. The full variable domain, in which reference TRBV2 and TRBJ1-3 provide the parts outside the CDR3, is EPEVTQTPSHQVTQMGQEVILRCVPISNHLYFYWYRQILGQKVEFLVSFYNNEISEKSEIFDDQFSVERPDGSNFTLKIRSTKLEDSAMYFCASRSGQGLPGNTIYFGEGSWLTVV.